These 17 T cell receptor beta chains were all obtained from the same sample, sequenced in a study of response to subunit inactivated influenza vaccine. TCRdb reprocessed the RT-PCR reads with MiXCR, giving one entry per CDR3 protein. The sample includes 600,000 to 850,000 distinct CDR3 sequences, 12% to 15% seen only once; the top ten take about 7.6%. Here the sequenced sample was PBMCs from blood, taken less than 15 days before vaccination. The receptors come from a man in his forties or fifties who received an inactivated influenza vaccine.

The CDR3 sequence: CSAREPGLAGAGEQFF. Here the CDR3 DNA reads TGCAGTGCTAGGGAACCGGGACTAGCGGGAGCCGGTGAGCAGTTCTTC. This chain uses TRBV20-1 with TRBJ2-1, with 14 positions matching TRBD2. V gave up 3 bases and J gave up 9 bases; unmatched junction bases: 10. The CDR3 extends over 16 amino acids. CDR1 is DFQATT, CDR2 SNEGSKA, per germline (reference sequence).

With regard to this clonotype: One base away lies a much larger clone, so this may be a sequencing read error. CDR3 in amino acids: CIVRPLENTEAFF. The CDR3 DNA reads TGCATCGTTAGACCCTTGGAAAACACTGAAGCTTTCTTT. The gene calls are TRBV29-1 and TRBJ1-1, with D uncertain. Germline V gene data show CDR1 as SQVTM and CDR2 as ANQGSEA. This CDR3 has 13 residues.

This chain links TRBV7-9 with TRBJ2-3; 8 nucleotides match TRBD2. The ends lost 0 bases at V and 4 bases at J; junction bases unmatched: 3. CDR3 length equals 15 residues. CDR1 SEHNR and CDR2 FQNEAQ come from the germline V gene (reference sequence). CDR3: CASSLAAGVSDTQYF. Written as DNA, the CDR3 is TGTGCCAGCAGCTTAGCAGCGGGGGTATCAGATACGCAGTATTTT.

Ten or more counts support this clonotype. The rearrangement links TRBV6-5 to TRBJ2-3; 7 nucleotides line up with TRBD1. Germline CDR1 and CDR2: MNHEY and SVGAGI. CDR3 length: 14 amino acids. V lost 2 bases and J lost 6; bases outside the gene matches: 5. CDR3 protein: CASSYRGRKDTQYF. The CDR3 DNA reads TGTGCCAGCAGTTACAGGGGGCGCAAGGATACGCAGTATTTT.

This clonotype has just a few counts. The gene calls are TRBV7-2 and TRBJ1-5, with D possibly being TRBD1 (5 bases). This CDR3 comprises 14 residues. V shed 2 bases and J shed 6 bases, with 11 bases lying between them. CDR1 SGHTA and CDR2 FQGNSA come from the germline V gene. CDR3: CASSLQGLGQPQHF. The CDR3 nucleotides read TGTGCCAGCAGCTTACAGGGTCTAGGTCAGCCCCAGCATTTT.

This clonotype was seen only a few times. The chain links TRBV7-6 to TRBJ2-5, with D unresolved. The V gene's germline CDR1 is SGHVS and CDR2 FNYEAQ. V lost 2 bases to trimming and J lost 2 bases, with 9 bases between them. The CDR3 has 14 amino acids. CDR3 coding DNA: TGTGCCAGCAGCTTATTGGTTGCGCAAGAGACCCAGTACTTC. Its protein is CASSLLVAQETQYF.

This clonotype showed up just a few times. This chain connects TRBV4-3 to TRBJ2-7; tentatively, D is TRBD1 (5 bases). CDR3 length: 15 amino acids. Trimming removed 4 bases at V and 0 bases at J, with 13 bases between. Germline CDR1 reads LGHNA; CDR2 reads YSLEER. The CDR3, as DNA: TGCGCCAGCAGCCTATCTCCTGGGGCCTCCTACGAGCAGTACTTC. It specifies CASSLSPGASYEQYF.

This clonotype was seen ten or more times. This sequence joins TRBV15 and TRBJ2-3; D uncertain. Trimming stripped 1 base from V and 3 bases from J, with 5 bases between. Germline V gene data show CDR1 as LNHNV and CDR2 as YYDKDF (reference sequence). This CDR3 spans 13 amino acids. The DNA for the CDR3 is TGTGCCACCAGCAGAGGCCTGACAGATACGCAGTATTTT. Its protein product is CATSRGLTDTQYF.

The table lists this clonotype with a few counts. This chain uses TRBV15 with TRBJ2-7, with 9 bases fitting TRBD1. With V trimmed by 0 bases and J by 4 bases, 4 bases remained unmatched. From germline, CDR1 is LNHNV and CDR2 YYDKDF (reference sequence). The CDR3 has 15 amino acids. This CDR3 reads CATSRDRDRAYEQYF. Here the CDR3 DNA reads TGTGCCACCAGCAGAGACCGGGACAGGGCATACGAGCAGTACTTC.

The V and J genes are TRBV20-1 and TRBJ1-2; D gene uncertain. Germline CDR1 reads DFQATT; CDR2 reads SNEGSKA (reference sequence). The CDR3 extends over 9 amino acids. V was pared by 6 bases and J by 7 bases, with 6 bases between. The CDR3 loop is CSADRGYTF. CDR3 nucleotides: TGCAGTGCCGATCGTGGCTACACCTTC.

Many counts were recorded for this clonotype. The genes are TRBV12-3 or TRBV12-4 and TRBJ1-1; 9 positions match TRBD1. V lost 4 bases and J lost 0; bases outside the gene matches: 3. This CDR3 contains 15 residues. CDR3 in amino acids: CASSSTGGLNTEAFF. CDR3 sequence (DNA): TGTGCCAGCAGTTCGACAGGGGGTTTGAACACTGAAGCTTTCTTT.

This chain links TRBV4-3 with TRBJ2-1; 13 nucleotides match TRBD2. The CDR3 covers 16 residues. V lost 1 base to trimming and J lost 7 bases; unmatched junction nucleotides: 4. CDR1 and CDR2 from the germline V gene are LGHNA and YSLEER. CDR3 nucleotides: TGCGCCAGCAGCCAAGTAACTAGCGGGGGGGGTAATGAGCAGTTCTTC. It translates to CASSQVTSGGGNEQFF.

This clonotype has more than one count but fewer than ten. The gene calls are TRBV6-1 and TRBJ1-5, with 9 positions matching TRBD1. The CDR3 consists of 14 residues. CDR1 and CDR2 (germline): MNHNS, SASEGT. The junction had 4 bases not matched to a gene; V was cut back by 8 bases and J by 2 bases. CDR3 in DNA: TGTGCCAGCTCGGACAGGGGTGGCAATCAGCCCCAGCATTTT. Its protein is CASSDRGGNQPQHF.

The V and J genes are TRBV12-3 or TRBV12-4 and TRBJ2-7; weak D call: TRBD2 (6 bases). Trimming shortened V by 6 bases and J by 5 bases, and 11 bases separated the two germline ends. This CDR3 contains 12 residues. The CDR3 here is CASRTGLNEQYF. The CDR3 nucleotides read TGTGCCAGCAGGACCGGACTAAACGAGCAGTACTTC.

The J gene is TRBJ2-7, the V gene TRBV15, with D possibly matching TRBD2 (6 bases). Trimming pared 1 base from V and 0 bases from J, leaving 16 bases between. The germline gives CDR1 LNHNV, CDR2 YYDKDF (reference sequence). This CDR3 has 17 amino acids. The CDR3 here is CATSRGMGGGSSYEQYF. In DNA form, the CDR3 reads TGTGCCACCAGCAGAGGGATGGGTGGGGGGAGCTCCTACGAGCAGTACTTC.

The rearrangement joins TRBV7-2 to TRBJ2-3; D may be TRBD2 (5 bases). With 2 bases removed from V and 1 base from J, the gap between germline ends came to 13 bases. In germline, CDR1 is SGHTA, CDR2 FQGNSA. The CDR3 is 16 residues long. The DNA of the CDR3 is TGTGCCAGCAGCTTAATGGGGAGCTGGGGCACAGATACGCAGTATTTT. Translating it yields CASSLMGSWGTDTQYF.

This clonotype was seen more than once but under ten times. The chain is built from TRBV20-1 and TRBJ2-5, with D uncertain. The CDR3 is made up of 14 amino acids. The ends were cut back, 5 bases at V and 0 bases at J, with 13 bases in the middle. The V gene's germline CDR1 is DFQATT and CDR2 SNEGSKA (reference sequence). The CDR3 DNA reads TGCAGTGCTTGGGTAGACTTCGACCAAGAGACCCAGTACTTC. Translating it yields CSAWVDFDQETQYF.